Below, 5 T cell receptor beta chains from the same sample are listed, as sequenced in a study of metastatic and nonmetastatic thyroid tumors. Every patient was untreated before thyroid surgery. TCRdb re-called clones from the PCR reads using MiXCR. The data hold about 14,000 clones, with approximately 32% observed a single time. The source material was tumor tissue. The receptors were gathered from a female donor with papillary thyroid cancer or a benign thyroid nodule (not recorded which). Some clones in this sample may be carry-over from other donors' samples.

The chain employs TRBV11-2 and TRBJ2-1; D is possibly TRBD1 (6 bases). Germline V gives CDR1 SGHAT, CDR2 FQNNGV. The CDR3 has 15 residues. V gave up 2 bases and J gave up 10 bases, with 18 bases separating them. This chain's CDR3 is CASSLKWSPGVEQFF. The CDR3 DNA reads as TGTGCCAGCAGCTTAAAATGGTCGCCAGGGGTGGAGCAGTTCTTC.

This clone is hyperexpanded. This chain uses TRBV20-1 with TRBJ2-7; 7 bases line up with TRBD1. This CDR3 has 12 residues. The germline V gene has CDR1 DFQATT and CDR2 SNEGSKA (reference sequence). V gave up 6 bases and J gave up 4 bases; unmatched junction bases: 6. The CDR3: CSARDRRYEQYF. CDR3 sequence (DNA): TGCAGTGCCAGGGACAGACGTTACGAGCAGTACTTC.

This clone was counted once. This sequence joins TRBV4-1 and TRBJ2-1, with 7 nucleotides matching TRBD2. CDR1 is MGHRA and CDR2 is YSYEKL in the germline V gene. The CDR3 spans 16 residues. V trimming: 5 bases; J trimming: 1 base; junction bases outside the gene matches: 8. CDR3 in amino acids: CASSWGGAGSYNEQFF. Written as DNA, the CDR3 is TGCGCCAGCAGCTGGGGGGGAGCGGGTTCCTACAATGAGCAGTTCTTC.

This clone was seen many times. Being one base from a much bigger clone, this may be a read error. The chain uses TRBV6-2 or TRBV6-3 and TRBJ1-5, with a possible D match to TRBD1 (5 bases). V dropped 7 bases and J dropped 6 bases, with 16 bases sitting between them. The CDR3 totals 14 residues. Germline assignment: CDR1 MNHEY and CDR2 SVGEGT. CDR3 sequence reads: CASTRSGAGQPQHF. DNA for the CDR3: TGTGCCAGCACCCGGAGCGGGGCCGGTCAGCCCCAGCATTTT.

The chain employs TRBV11-2 and TRBJ2-1; TRBD1 agrees at 7 bases. The CDR3 totals 15 residues. V lost 4 bases to trimming and J lost 5 bases; unmatched junction nucleotides: 8. CDR1 SGHAT and CDR2 FQNNGV come from the germline V gene. The CDR3 nucleotides are TGTGCCAGCAGCTCCCGGGACAGAGGTCACAATGAGCAGTTCTTC. Translated: CASSSRDRGHNEQFF. The full variable domain, rest sourced from reference TRBV11-2 and TRBJ2-1, is EAGVAQSPRYKIIEKRQSVAFWCNPISGHATLYWYQQILGQGPKLLIQFQNNGVVDDSQLPKDRFSAERLKGVDSTLKIQPAKLEDSAVYLCASSSRDRGHNEQFFGPGTRLTVL.